This T cell receptor (beta chain) was profiled in a study of T cell responses to AZD1222 COVID-19 vaccine. Germline trimming cut 6 bases from V and 4 bases from J; bases unmatched to any gene: 4. Germline loops: CDR1 SGHDT, CDR2 YYEEEE. This CDR3 is built from 13 residues. Study-level results: Sampled repertoires all dated from after the peak T cell response.

A remark on this clone: Its antigen remains unidentified.

Some clones are missing from TCRdb's copy, which holds only in-frame ones; the method was immunoSEQ multiplex PCR. The table records some 120,000 clones, approximately 83% of them present only once. The specimen comprised peripheral blood, sampled on day 0 of AZD1222 vaccination. The V gene is TRBV5-6, the J gene TRBJ2-4; 7 nucleotides align to TRBD1. The TCR was taken from an adult in good health. CDR3 DNA: TGTGCCAGCAAAACACAGGGGAAAAACATTCAGTACTTC. Protein: CASKTQGKNIQYF. Combining the CDR3 with reference TRBV5-6 and TRBJ2-4 gives the whole variable domain DAGVTQSPTHLIKTRGQQVTLRCSPKSGHDTVSWYQQALGQGPQFIFQYYEEEERQRGNFPDRFSGHQFPNYSSELNVNALLLGDSALYLCASKTQGKNIQYFGAGTRLSVL.